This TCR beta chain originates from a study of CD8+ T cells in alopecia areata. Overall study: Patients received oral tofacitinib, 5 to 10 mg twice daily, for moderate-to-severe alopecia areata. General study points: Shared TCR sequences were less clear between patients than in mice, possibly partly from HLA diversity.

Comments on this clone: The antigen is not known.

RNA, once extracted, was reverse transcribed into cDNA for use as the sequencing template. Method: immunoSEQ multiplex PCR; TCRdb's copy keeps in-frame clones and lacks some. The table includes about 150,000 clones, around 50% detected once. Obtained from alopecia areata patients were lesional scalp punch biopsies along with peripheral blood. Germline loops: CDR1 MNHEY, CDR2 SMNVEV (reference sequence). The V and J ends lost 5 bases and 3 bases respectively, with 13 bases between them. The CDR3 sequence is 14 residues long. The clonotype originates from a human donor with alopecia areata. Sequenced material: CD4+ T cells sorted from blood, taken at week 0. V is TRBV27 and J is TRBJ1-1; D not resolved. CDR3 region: CASSPGSGYTEAFF. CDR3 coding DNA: TGTGCCAGCAGTCCTGGGAGTGGGTACACTGAAGCTTTCTTT.